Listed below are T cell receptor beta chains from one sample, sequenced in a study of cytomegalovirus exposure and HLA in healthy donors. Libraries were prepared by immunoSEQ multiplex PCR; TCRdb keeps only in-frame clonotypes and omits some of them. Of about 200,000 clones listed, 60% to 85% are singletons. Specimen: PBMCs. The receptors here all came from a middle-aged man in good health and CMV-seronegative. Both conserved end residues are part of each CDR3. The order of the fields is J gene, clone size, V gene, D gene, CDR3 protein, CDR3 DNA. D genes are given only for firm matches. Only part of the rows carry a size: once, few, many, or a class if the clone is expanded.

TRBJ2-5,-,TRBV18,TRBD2,CASSPKRGTQETQYF,TGTGCCAGCTCACCTAAGCGGGGGACCCAAGAGACCCAGTACTTC
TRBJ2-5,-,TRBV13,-,CASSSTRRETQYF,TGTGCCAGCAGCTCTACTCGGCGGGAGACCCAGTACTTC
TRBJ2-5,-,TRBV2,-,CASSEAVGGWETQYF,TGTGCCAGCAGTGAAGCAGTAGGGGGATGGGAGACCCAGTACTTC
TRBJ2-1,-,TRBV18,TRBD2,CASSPGGGIEQFF,TGTGCCAGCTCACCCGGGGGGGGCATTGAGCAGTTCTTC
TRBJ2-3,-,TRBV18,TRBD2,CASSQGLADTDTQYF,TGTGCCAGCTCACAAGGACTAGCGGACACAGATACGCAGTATTTT
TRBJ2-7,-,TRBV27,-,CASSLSRGYEQYF,TGTGCCAGCAGTTTATCCAGGGGCTACGAGCAGTACTTC
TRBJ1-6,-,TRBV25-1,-,CASRDRLNSPLHF,TGTGCCAGCAGGGACAGACTTAATTCACCCCTCCACTTT
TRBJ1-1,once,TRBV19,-,CATSSYTEAFF,TGTGCCACCTCGTCGTACACTGAAGCTTTCTTT
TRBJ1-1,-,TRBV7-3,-,CASSLFRIETEAFF,TGTGCCAGCAGCTTATTCAGGATAGAGACTGAAGCTTTCTTT
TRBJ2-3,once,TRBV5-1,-,CASSFSAATDTQYF,TGCGCCAGCAGCTTTAGCGCAGCCACAGATACGCAGTATTTT
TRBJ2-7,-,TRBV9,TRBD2,CASSPDPSGTYEQYF,TGTGCCAGCAGCCCAGATCCTAGCGGGACCTACGAGCAGTACTTC
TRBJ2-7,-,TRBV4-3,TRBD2,CASSPKRGGSSYEQYF,TGCGCCAGCAGCCCGAAGCGGGGGGGGAGCTCCTACGAGCAGTACTTC
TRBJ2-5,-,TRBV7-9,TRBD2,CASSLLAGGQETQYF,TGTGCCAGCAGCTTACTAGCGGGGGGGCAGGAGACCCAGTACTTC